The rows below give T cell receptor beta chains drawn from one sample of a study of T-cell memory formation after mild COVID-19. TCRdb independently ran MiXCR on the 5' RACE reads; one entry per CDR3 protein. The sample gives about 270,000 distinct CDR3 sequences, roughly 15% of which show up once; under 2.5% is in the top ten. The sequencing sample was made of PBMCs or a T cell subset sorted from them (not recorded which). The origin of the receptors is an adult woman who had mild COVID-19 (a few samples of this study predate the infection). Cell type and time point are not known. Each CDR3 is given with its conserved first and last residue. Fields, in order: V gene, J gene, clone size, D gene, CDR3 DNA, CDR3 protein. D genes are given only for firm matches. Clone size is shown for a subset of rows, as once, few, many or a class of expanded clone.

v_call: TRBV20-1
j_call: TRBJ2-1
clone_size: .
d_call: TRBD2
cdr3_nt: TGCAGTGCTAGAAGGCTAGCGGGGGCCAATGAGCAGTTCTTC
cdr3_aa: CSARRLAGANEQFF

v_call: TRBV7-2
j_call: TRBJ2-5
clone_size: many
d_call: .
cdr3_nt: TGTGCCAGCAGCTTCGTAGCCCAAGAGACCCAGTACTTC
cdr3_aa: CASSFVAQETQYF

v_call: TRBV5-1
j_call: TRBJ1-1
clone_size: .
d_call: TRBD1
cdr3_nt: TGCGCCAGCAGCTCACAGGGGGCCCTGAACACTGAAGCTTTCTTT
cdr3_aa: CASSSQGALNTEAFF

v_call: TRBV20-1
j_call: TRBJ1-6
clone_size: few
d_call: TRBD1
cdr3_nt: TGCAGTGCGACGACAGGGGTGGATTCACCCCTCCACTTT
cdr3_aa: CSATTGVDSPLHF

v_call: TRBV3-1
j_call: TRBJ2-1
clone_size: .
d_call: TRBD2
cdr3_nt: TGTGCCAGCAGCCAAGGGCAGGGAGGGTCTGTGAGGTCCTACAATGAGCAGTTCTTC
cdr3_aa: CASSQGQGGSVRSYNEQFF

v_call: TRBV5-1
j_call: TRBJ1-4
clone_size: .
d_call: .
cdr3_nt: TGCGCCAGCAGCCTCTCGGGAAGAACTAATGAAAAACTGTTTTTT
cdr3_aa: CASSLSGRTNEKLFF

v_call: TRBV12-3/TRBV12-4
j_call: TRBJ2-1
clone_size: many
d_call: .
cdr3_nt: TGTGCCAGCAGTTTAGGTCGTAATGAGCAGTTCTTC
cdr3_aa: CASSLGRNEQFF

v_call: TRBV30
j_call: TRBJ1-1
clone_size: once
d_call: TRBD1
cdr3_nt: TGTGCCTGGAGTGACATCCGGGACAGGAGTTCCTGGGGCACTGAAGCTTTCTTT
cdr3_aa: CAWSDIRDRSSWGTEAFF

v_call: TRBV20-1
j_call: TRBJ2-2
clone_size: .
d_call: .
cdr3_nt: TGCAGTGCTAGAGACCAAACAGCTTCCGGGGAGCTGTTTTTT
cdr3_aa: CSARDQTASGELFF

v_call: TRBV20-1
j_call: TRBJ1-1
clone_size: few
d_call: .
cdr3_nt: TGCAGCCCCAGGTCCGGGTCTGAAGCTTTCTTT
cdr3_aa: CSPRSGSEAFF

v_call: TRBV6-7
j_call: TRBJ2-1
clone_size: few
d_call: .
cdr3_nt: TGTGCCAGCAGTTACGGCAGGTCTAGGGAGGTCAATGAGCAGTTCTTC
cdr3_aa: CASSYGRSREVNEQFF

v_call: TRBV12-2
j_call: TRBJ2-7
clone_size: .
d_call: .
cdr3_nt: TGTGCAAGTCGCCTACACTTCCTTCATGTCCAGGGTCACTTC
cdr3_aa: CASRLHFLHVQGHF

v_call: TRBV7-9
j_call: TRBJ2-1
clone_size: .
d_call: TRBD1
cdr3_nt: TGTGCCAGCAGCTTAGACAGGGGGGCCCACAATGAGCAGTTCTTC
cdr3_aa: CASSLDRGAHNEQFF

v_call: TRBV6-5
j_call: TRBJ1-1
clone_size: few
d_call: .
cdr3_nt: TGTGCCAGCAGACCTCCGGTGGGCACTGAAGCTTTCTTT
cdr3_aa: CASRPPVGTEAFF

v_call: TRBV7-9
j_call: TRBJ1-1
clone_size: few
d_call: .
cdr3_nt: TGTGCCGGAGGGACACCCGGACCATTGGGGACTGAAGCTTTCTTT
cdr3_aa: CAGGTPGPLGTEAFF

v_call: TRBV7-2
j_call: TRBJ2-1
clone_size: .
d_call: .
cdr3_nt: TGTGCCAGCAGCCTTAGTGGGGAGAGAAACTACGAGCAGTTCTTC
cdr3_aa: CASSLSGERNYEQFF

v_call: TRBV12-3/TRBV12-4
j_call: TRBJ1-2
clone_size: .
d_call: TRBD1
cdr3_nt: TGTGCCAGCAGTCCAGGGGGTGAAGTAGTCAGCTATGGCTACACCTTC
cdr3_aa: CASSPGGEVVSYGYTF

v_call: TRBV10-3
j_call: TRBJ2-7
clone_size: few
d_call: TRBD2
cdr3_nt: TGTGCCATCAAAGTGGGCGGGAGCCGCAACGAGCAGTACTTC
cdr3_aa: CAIKVGGSRNEQYF

v_call: TRBV30
j_call: TRBJ2-1
clone_size: once
d_call: .
cdr3_nt: TGTGCCTGGAGTGTACTCCCTAGAGACAATGAGCAGTTCTTC
cdr3_aa: CAWSVLPRDNEQFF

v_call: TRBV12-3/TRBV12-4
j_call: TRBJ1-2
clone_size: .
d_call: .
cdr3_nt: TGTGCCAGCAGTTTAGGTGAGGGCTACACCTTC
cdr3_aa: CASSLGEGYTF

v_call: TRBV14
j_call: TRBJ2-5
clone_size: .
d_call: .
cdr3_nt: TGTGCCAGCAGCCGGGCACAGGGCGGTAGAGAGACCCAGTACTTC
cdr3_aa: CASSRAQGGRETQYF

v_call: TRBV5-1
j_call: TRBJ2-5
clone_size: many
d_call: TRBD2
cdr3_nt: TGCGCCAGCAGCTCTAGCGGGGGTCCGGAGGAAACCCAGTACTTC
cdr3_aa: CASSSSGGPEETQYF

v_call: TRBV7-2
j_call: TRBJ2-3
clone_size: many
d_call: TRBD2
cdr3_nt: TGTGCCAGCAGCCTAGCGGGGGGGCCTCGCACAGATACGCAGTATTTT
cdr3_aa: CASSLAGGPRTDTQYF

v_call: TRBV7-3
j_call: TRBJ2-1
clone_size: .
d_call: .
cdr3_nt: TGTGCCAGCAGCTCCAGTGGGGGGACAGCGTACAATGAGCAGTTCTTC
cdr3_aa: CASSSSGGTAYNEQFF

v_call: TRBV4-1
j_call: TRBJ2-2
clone_size: .
d_call: TRBD2
cdr3_nt: TGCGCCAGCAGCCAAGTAGGAGCGGGAGGTTCCGGGGAGCTGTTTTTT
cdr3_aa: CASSQVGAGGSGELFF

v_call: TRBV5-1
j_call: TRBJ2-5
clone_size: .
d_call: .
cdr3_nt: TGCGCCAGCAGCTTGGTTGGGGCGGAGACCCAGTACTTC
cdr3_aa: CASSLVGAETQYF

v_call: TRBV5-5
j_call: TRBJ1-5
clone_size: many
d_call: .
cdr3_nt: TGTGCCAGCAGCTTTCCGGGCTACAATCAGCCCCAGCATTTT
cdr3_aa: CASSFPGYNQPQHF

v_call: TRBV18
j_call: TRBJ2-3
clone_size: few
d_call: .
cdr3_nt: TGTGCCAGCTCACGGCCCGCAGATACGCAGTATTTT
cdr3_aa: CASSRPADTQYF

v_call: TRBV29-1
j_call: TRBJ2-7
clone_size: few
d_call: .
cdr3_nt: TGCAGCGTTAATCCATGGGGGTCCTACGAGCAGTACTTC
cdr3_aa: CSVNPWGSYEQYF

v_call: TRBV29-1
j_call: TRBJ2-3
clone_size: .
d_call: TRBD1
cdr3_nt: TGCAGCGTCGGGACAGGGGGCGCCGGAGATACGCAGTATTTT
cdr3_aa: CSVGTGGAGDTQYF

v_call: TRBV12-3/TRBV12-4
j_call: TRBJ2-3
clone_size: many
d_call: TRBD1
cdr3_nt: TGTGCCAGCAGCCCCCGGGACAGGGACACAGATACGCAGTATTTT
cdr3_aa: CASSPRDRDTDTQYF

v_call: TRBV20-1
j_call: TRBJ1-1
clone_size: .
d_call: .
cdr3_nt: TGCAGTGCCGGATCCAGCGTGCCTTTCTTT
cdr3_aa: CSAGSSVPFF

v_call: TRBV20-1
j_call: TRBJ1-1
clone_size: .
d_call: .
cdr3_nt: TGCAGTGCCAGGGTTGAGAGTCTATTTTGGGCTTTCTTT
cdr3_aa: CSARVESLFWAFF

v_call: TRBV3-1
j_call: TRBJ2-5
clone_size: .
d_call: .
cdr3_nt: TGTGCCAGCAGCCTACAGGGTCCGGAGACCCAGTACTTC
cdr3_aa: CASSLQGPETQYF

v_call: TRBV6-2/TRBV6-3
j_call: TRBJ2-7
clone_size: many
d_call: TRBD2
cdr3_nt: TGTGCCAGCAACCCGAGCGGGAGTAAATCCTACGAGCAGTACTTC
cdr3_aa: CASNPSGSKSYEQYF

v_call: TRBV12-3/TRBV12-4
j_call: TRBJ2-5
clone_size: .
d_call: TRBD1
cdr3_nt: TGTGCCAGCAGGCCTACAGGGGTCGAAGAGACCCAGTACTTC
cdr3_aa: CASRPTGVEETQYF

v_call: TRBV30
j_call: TRBJ1-2
clone_size: few
d_call: TRBD1
cdr3_nt: TGTGCCTGGAGTGCCACAGGGGGCTATGGCTACACCTTC
cdr3_aa: CAWSATGGYGYTF

v_call: TRBV7-8
j_call: TRBJ1-2
clone_size: .
d_call: TRBD1
cdr3_nt: TGTGCCAGCAGCCAAGACAGGGGGCTAAATGGCTACACCTTC
cdr3_aa: CASSQDRGLNGYTF

v_call: TRBV7-8
j_call: TRBJ2-1
clone_size: many
d_call: .
cdr3_nt: TGTGCCAGCAAACCCTTCGGACCCAATGAGCAGTTCTTC
cdr3_aa: CASKPFGPNEQFF

v_call: TRBV5-1
j_call: TRBJ2-7
clone_size: .
d_call: TRBD1
cdr3_nt: TGCGCCAGCAGCAGGACAGGGGTGCGCTACGAGCAGTACTTC
cdr3_aa: CASSRTGVRYEQYF

v_call: TRBV12-3/TRBV12-4
j_call: TRBJ2-2
clone_size: .
d_call: .
cdr3_nt: TGTGCCAGCAGTTTAGTGGGCCCCGTTGGCACCGGGGAGCTGTTTTTT
cdr3_aa: CASSLVGPVGTGELFF

v_call: TRBV5-4
j_call: TRBJ2-3
clone_size: few
d_call: .
cdr3_nt: TGTGCCAGCAGCTTCGGGACTCTTGGATCGGATACGCAGTATTTT
cdr3_aa: CASSFGTLGSDTQYF

v_call: TRBV18
j_call: TRBJ2-7
clone_size: .
d_call: TRBD2
cdr3_nt: TGTGCCAGCTCACTATACGGGACTAGCTCTTCCTACGAGCAGTACTTC
cdr3_aa: CASSLYGTSSSYEQYF

v_call: TRBV7-2
j_call: TRBJ2-3
clone_size: .
d_call: .
cdr3_nt: TGTGCCAGCAGCCGTCGGTGGCAGGATACGCAGTATTTT
cdr3_aa: CASSRRWQDTQYF

v_call: TRBV20-1
j_call: TRBJ2-7
clone_size: few
d_call: TRBD2
cdr3_nt: TGCAGTGCTAGAGACGGGGGGGGACCAAGCTACGAGCAGTACTTC
cdr3_aa: CSARDGGGPSYEQYF

v_call: TRBV3-1
j_call: TRBJ2-1
clone_size: .
d_call: .
cdr3_nt: TGTGCCAGCAGCCCCCGCCCAGAACCCTACAATGAGCAGTTCTTC
cdr3_aa: CASSPRPEPYNEQFF

v_call: TRBV13
j_call: TRBJ1-5
clone_size: .
d_call: TRBD1
cdr3_nt: TGTGCCAGCAGCCGACAGGGGATAGGGCAGCCCCAGCATTTT
cdr3_aa: CASSRQGIGQPQHF

v_call: TRBV19
j_call: TRBJ1-2
clone_size: once
d_call: TRBD1
cdr3_nt: TGTGCCAGTATTCCCCGACAGGGGCCTGGCTACACCTTC
cdr3_aa: CASIPRQGPGYTF

v_call: TRBV12-3/TRBV12-4
j_call: TRBJ2-1
clone_size: .
d_call: .
cdr3_nt: TGTGCCAGCAGTCCCCGTCCGGCATACAATGAGCAGTTCTTC
cdr3_aa: CASSPRPAYNEQFF

v_call: TRBV5-1
j_call: TRBJ1-5
clone_size: .
d_call: .
cdr3_nt: TGCGCCAGCAGCTCGGTCGGGGGCAACAATCAGCCCCAGCATTTT
cdr3_aa: CASSSVGGNNQPQHF

v_call: TRBV7-8
j_call: TRBJ2-7
clone_size: few
d_call: .
cdr3_nt: TGTGCCAGCAGCTTTCGGCATGAGGGTACCTACGAGCAGTACTTC
cdr3_aa: CASSFRHEGTYEQYF

v_call: TRBV4-3
j_call: TRBJ1-2
clone_size: .
d_call: .
cdr3_nt: TGCGCCAGCAGCCTACGGCCGGGGGGCGCGTATGGCTACACCTTC
cdr3_aa: CASSLRPGGAYGYTF

v_call: TRBV14
j_call: TRBJ1-1
clone_size: .
d_call: TRBD1
cdr3_nt: TGTGCCAGCAGCCAGAACAGGGGGACGAACACTGAAGCTTTCTTT
cdr3_aa: CASSQNRGTNTEAFF

v_call: TRBV10-2
j_call: TRBJ2-7
clone_size: once
d_call: .
cdr3_nt: TGCGCCAGCAGCCAAGAGGGGGGGCGGGCCTACGAGCAGTACTTC
cdr3_aa: CASSQEGGRAYEQYF

v_call: TRBV19
j_call: TRBJ2-2
clone_size: .
d_call: .
cdr3_nt: TGTGCCAGTAGTATCCGCTCCTTTGTGGGTAACACCGGGGAGCTGTTTTTT
cdr3_aa: CASSIRSFVGNTGELFF

v_call: TRBV19
j_call: TRBJ1-2
clone_size: few
d_call: TRBD1
cdr3_nt: TGTGCCAGTAGAGCGGGACAGGGGTCGACCTATGGCTACACCTTC
cdr3_aa: CASRAGQGSTYGYTF

v_call: TRBV12-3/TRBV12-4
j_call: TRBJ1-2
clone_size: few
d_call: .
cdr3_nt: TGTGCCAGCAGAGTCGGTGCTAACTATGGCTACACCTTC
cdr3_aa: CASRVGANYGYTF

v_call: TRBV6-5
j_call: TRBJ2-1
clone_size: many
d_call: TRBD2
cdr3_nt: TGTGCCAGCAGGGGGCTGGCGGGGGGCCTCAGTGGGAATGAGCAGTTCTTC
cdr3_aa: CASRGLAGGLSGNEQFF

v_call: TRBV6-5
j_call: TRBJ2-7
clone_size: few
d_call: TRBD1
cdr3_nt: TGTGCCAGCTCGGACAGGGTCTCCTACGAGCAGTACTTC
cdr3_aa: CASSDRVSYEQYF

v_call: TRBV20-1
j_call: TRBJ2-1
clone_size: many
d_call: TRBD1
cdr3_nt: TGCAGCGCCGGACAGGGGCTTTACAATGAGCAGTTCTTC
cdr3_aa: CSAGQGLYNEQFF